A selection of T cell receptor beta chains follows, all from one sample in a study of early T cells in non-severe SARS-CoV-2 infection. Via MiXCR, TCRdb re-called the 5' RACE reads, giving one row per CDR3 protein. This table holds about 46,000 distinct CDR3 sequences, around 10% found once. The sequencing used whole blood, collected at baseline. The receptor source for this set is an adult who was a healthcare worker with PCR-confirmed SARS-CoV-2 infection or an uninfected control (not recorded which). Both conserved end residues are part of each CDR3. The D gene is left open where the match is weak. Size is omitted from some rows. Given values are once, few, many or a class for expanded clones.

J gene | D gene | V gene | clone size | CDR3 DNA | CDR3 protein
TRBJ2-7 | - | TRBV24-1 | - | TGTGCCACCAGGGGCGGCGAGTCCTACGAGCAGTACTTC | CATRGGESYEQYF
TRBJ1-1 | TRBD1 | TRBV20-1 | many | TGCAGTGCGCAGCAGGGGGCGAGCGCTGAAGCTTTCTTT | CSAQQGASAEAFF
TRBJ2-2 | TRBD2 | TRBV20-1 | - | TGCAGTGCTAGTCGTCTAGCGGGAGGCAACACCGGGGAGCTGTTTTTT | CSASRLAGGNTGELFF
TRBJ2-5 | - | TRBV4-2 | - | TGTGCCAGCAGCCAACAGGGGGGTCAGGAGACCCAGTACTTC | CASSQQGGQETQYF
TRBJ1-5 | - | TRBV19 | many | TGTGCCAGTAGTGAATGGTCACCCCCTAGCAATCAGCCCCAGCATTTT | CASSEWSPPSNQPQHF
TRBJ1-1 | - | TRBV12-3/TRBV12-4 | - | TGTGCCAGCAGTGGGGGCAGAACTGAAGCTTTCTTT | CASSGGRTEAFF
TRBJ2-5 | - | TRBV7-2 | many | TGTGCCAGCAGTTACCAAGAGACCCAGTACTTC | CASSYQETQYF
TRBJ2-7 | - | TRBV3-1 | - | TGTGCCAGCAGCCAAAAGGCCGGGATCGAGCAGTACTTC | CASSQKAGIEQYF
TRBJ2-1 | TRBD2 | TRBV18 | - | TGTGCCAGCTCACCCATCCTAGCGGGAGTTAGTGCTGAGCAGTTCTTC | CASSPILAGVSAEQFF
TRBJ2-5 | - | TRBV14 | many | TGTGCCAGCAGCCAAGGGAACAGCGCAGAGACCCAGTACTTC | CASSQGNSAETQYF
TRBJ2-3 | - | TRBV6-4 | few | TGTGCCAGCAGTGACCCGCGGACAGATACGCAGTATTTT | CASSDPRTDTQYF
TRBJ1-2 | - | TRBV5-6 | - | TGTGCCAGCAGCTTGGGCGGGCGGAATGGCTACACCTTC | CASSLGGRNGYTF
TRBJ2-5 | - | TRBV11-2 | few | TGTGCCAGCAGCTTAGATCCTGGTCAGCAAGAGACCCAGTACTTC | CASSLDPGQQETQYF
TRBJ1-2 | - | TRBV11-2 | few | TGTGCCAGCAGCTTAGGCAGGGATGGCTACACCTTC | CASSLGRDGYTF
TRBJ2-7 | TRBD1 | TRBV11-2 | few | TGTGCCAGCAGCCAGTCCGGGACAGTTACCTACGAGCAGTACTTC | CASSQSGTVTYEQYF
TRBJ2-1 | - | TRBV20-1 | many | TGCAGTGCTAGAGACTGGAGAAACTTCAATGAGCAGTTCTTC | CSARDWRNFNEQFF
TRBJ2-5 | - | TRBV6-1 | many | TGTGCCAGCAGTGAGGAATGGTGGCGGGCGGGGACCCAGTACTTC | CASSEEWWRAGTQYF
TRBJ2-7 | TRBD2 | TRBV4-1 | few | TGCGCCAGCAGCCCTACACCGGGACTAGCCTACGAGCAGTACTTC | CASSPTPGLAYEQYF
TRBJ2-3 | TRBD2 | TRBV5-4 | few | TGTGCCAGCAGCTTGGGGCCAGCGGGGCGAGATACGCAGTATTTT | CASSLGPAGRDTQYF
TRBJ1-6 | TRBD1 | TRBV28 | many | TGTGCCAGTCTAGGGGGCGGGAGCTCCTATAATTCACCCCTCCACTTT | CASLGGGSSYNSPLHF
TRBJ2-7 | - | TRBV7-8 | few | TGTGCCAGCAGTCCCGGCAGGTACTCCTACGAGCAGTACTTC | CASSPGRYSYEQYF
TRBJ1-1 | - | TRBV29-1 | - | TGCAGCGTTCGGCTGAACACTGAAGCTTTCTTT | CSVRLNTEAFF
TRBJ1-1 | - | TRBV30 | many | TGTGCCTGGAGTGTAGAAGGGTGGGGGAAAGCTTTCTTT | CAWSVEGWGKAFF
TRBJ1-1 | TRBD1 | TRBV11-2 | many | TGTGCCAGCAGCTGGGGGACAGGGAGGAACACTGAAGCTTTCTTT | CASSWGTGRNTEAFF
TRBJ2-6 | - | TRBV3-1 | - | TGTGCCAGCAGCCAAGGTAAAGGGGATCCTGGGGCCAACGTCCTGACTTTC | CASSQGKGDPGANVLTF
TRBJ1-1 | - | TRBV7-9 | few | TGTGCCAGCAGCTTTCTGGGATCTGATGAAGCTTTCTTT | CASSFLGSDEAFF
TRBJ1-2 | - | TRBV12-3/TRBV12-4 | - | TGTGCCAGCAGTCCCACCCTATTAGGGGGCTACACCTTC | CASSPTLLGGYTF